These 12 T cell receptor beta chains were all obtained from the same sample, sequenced in a study of identical twins. TCRdb re-called the 5' RACE reads with MiXCR, one entry per CDR3 protein. The sample records hundreds of thousands of distinct CDR3 sequences, approximately 25% being singletons. In addition, the sample was reused for a study of T cells expressing NK-cell markers.

Source material: CD4+ T cells sorted from blood. Every receptor here comes from a woman younger than 35 in good health.

The gene calls are TRBV12-3 or TRBV12-4 and TRBJ2-3; D is ambiguous. The CDR3 totals 15 residues. With 3 bases removed from V and 2 bases from J, the gap between germline ends came to 12 bases. The CDR3 DNA reads TGTGCCAGCAGTTTGAACATTTTATACACAGATACGCAGTATTTT. Amino acids: CASSLNILYTDTQYF.

The table lists this clonotype with a few counts. V is TRBV5-5 and J is TRBJ2-7; D gene ambiguous. The CDR3 length is 16 residues. Between the trimmed V and J ends, which lost 3 bases and 3 bases, there was a span of 19 bases. From germline, CDR1 is SGHKS and CDR2 YYEKEE (reference sequence). The chain's CDR3 is CASSWDLGGEYYEQYF. CDR3 DNA sequence: TGTGCCAGCAGCTGGGATCTCGGCGGCGAATACTACGAGCAGTACTTC.

This chain uses TRBV29-1 with TRBJ2-2, with 7 bases fitting TRBD2. With 7 bases clipped from V and 6 bases from J, the junction kept 11 bases outside the gene matches. Germline V CDR1 and CDR2: SQVTM, ANQGSEA. The CDR3 length is 14 residues. The CDR3 region is CSASGTNTAGELFF. CDR3 nucleotide sequence: TGCAGCGCCTCCGGGACTAACACGGCCGGGGAGCTGTTTTTT.

The gene calls are TRBV6-5 and TRBJ1-1; 7 bases line up with TRBD1. Germline V gene data show CDR1 as MNHEY and CDR2 as SVGAGI. The CDR3 has 12 residues. With V trimmed by 6 bases and J by 7 bases, 5 bases remained unmatched. The CDR3 nucleotides read TGTGCCAGCAGGGGTAGACAGGGTGAAGCTTTCTTT. It is translated as CASRGRQGEAFF.

V usage is TRBV2 and J usage is TRBJ1-2; no definite D call. Germline V CDR1 and CDR2: SNHLY, FYNNEI. The ends were cut back, 10 bases at V and 7 bases at J, with 13 bases in the middle. The CDR3 runs 11 residues. CDR3 sequence (DNA): TGTGCCAACGAAGGGTCGGCTGGCTACACCTTC. Encoded protein: CANEGSAGYTF.

A few counts support this clonotype. The chain uses TRBV15 and TRBJ1-3, with no clear D. Deletions cut 0 bases from V and 4 bases from J, with 1 base between. Germline lookup yields CDR1 LNHNV and CDR2 YYDKDF (reference sequence). This CDR3 spans 12 amino acids. The CDR3 DNA reads as TGTGCCACCAGCAGAGAAGGAAACACCATATATTTT. Translation: CATSREGNTIYF.

The chain is built from TRBV4-3 and TRBJ2-7; D is possibly TRBD2 (6 bases). Germline lookup yields CDR1 LGHNA and CDR2 YSLEER. Trimming took off 0 bases at V and 4 bases at J, with 16 bases between the two ends. The CDR3 totals 16 residues. The CDR3 reads CASSQDRGAGAYEQYF. Written as DNA, the CDR3 is TGCGCCAGCAGCCAAGATCGAGGAGCGGGCGCGTACGAGCAGTACTTC.

This clonotype was recorded a few times. The rearrangement links TRBV7-9 to TRBJ2-4, with 11 positions matching TRBD2. V lost 6 bases and J lost 7; bases outside the gene matches: 11. Germline V gene sequence: CDR1 SEHNR, CDR2 FQNEAQ (reference sequence). The CDR3 loop spans 16 amino acids. CDR3 DNA sequence: TGTGCCAGCAGTCGGGGACTAGCGGATCGTGGGAACATTCAGTACTTC. Translation: CASSRGLADRGNIQYF. Variable domain in full (rest from reference TRBV7-9 and TRBJ2-4): DTGVSQNPRHKITKRGQNVTFRCDPISEHNRLYWYRQTLGQGPEFLTYFQNEAQLEKSRLLSDRFSAERPKGSFSTLEIQRTEQGDSAMYLCASSRGLADRGNIQYFGAGTRLSVL.

The chain uses TRBV20-1 and TRBJ2-7, with 10 bases lining up with TRBD2. Germline V gene sequence: CDR1 DFQATT, CDR2 SNEGSKA (reference sequence). J gave up 6 bases and V 6 bases, and 8 bases lay outside the gene matches. CDR3 size: 13 residues. The CDR3 reads CSAKLAGVTEQYF. CDR3 nucleotides: TGCAGTGCCAAGCTAGCGGGAGTTACCGAGCAGTACTTC.

A few counts support this clonotype. J is TRBJ2-5 and V is TRBV11-2; tentative D call: TRBD2 (6 bases). V was trimmed by 2 bases and J by 4 bases, leaving 14 bases between them. In germline, CDR1 is SGHAT, CDR2 FQNNGV. This CDR3 has 15 residues. Written as DNA, the CDR3 is TGTGCCAGCAGCTTAAATATAAGGGGAGGAGAGACCCAGTACTTC. Translation: CASSLNIRGGETQYF. Complete variable domain (other parts from reference TRBV11-2 and TRBJ2-5): EAGVAQSPRYKIIEKRQSVAFWCNPISGHATLYWYQQILGQGPKLLIQFQNNGVVDDSQLPKDRFSAERLKGVDSTLKIQPAKLEDSAVYLCASSLNIRGGETQYFGPGTRLLVL.

This clonotype was observed a single time. This chain uses TRBV11-2 with TRBJ1-1, with 10 bases aligning to TRBD1. CDR3 size: 16 residues. V was clipped by 5 bases and J by 1 base; unmatched bases: 7. Looked up from germline, CDR1 is SGHAT and CDR2 is FQNNGV. CDR3 sequence: CASSPLTGGRNTEAFF. The DNA for the CDR3 is TGTGCCAGCAGCCCGTTGACAGGGGGCAGGAACACTGAAGCTTTCTTT.

The chain combines TRBV6-1 with TRBJ2-3; no clear D. This CDR3 is 15 amino acids long. The V gene's germline CDR1 is MNHNS and CDR2 SASEGT. The V end lost 5 bases, the J end lost 0 bases, and 12 bases lay between the germline ends. The CDR3 DNA reads as TGTGCCAGCAGTCGTCCGGACGTAAGCACAGATACGCAGTATTTT. It encodes CASSRPDVSTDTQYF.